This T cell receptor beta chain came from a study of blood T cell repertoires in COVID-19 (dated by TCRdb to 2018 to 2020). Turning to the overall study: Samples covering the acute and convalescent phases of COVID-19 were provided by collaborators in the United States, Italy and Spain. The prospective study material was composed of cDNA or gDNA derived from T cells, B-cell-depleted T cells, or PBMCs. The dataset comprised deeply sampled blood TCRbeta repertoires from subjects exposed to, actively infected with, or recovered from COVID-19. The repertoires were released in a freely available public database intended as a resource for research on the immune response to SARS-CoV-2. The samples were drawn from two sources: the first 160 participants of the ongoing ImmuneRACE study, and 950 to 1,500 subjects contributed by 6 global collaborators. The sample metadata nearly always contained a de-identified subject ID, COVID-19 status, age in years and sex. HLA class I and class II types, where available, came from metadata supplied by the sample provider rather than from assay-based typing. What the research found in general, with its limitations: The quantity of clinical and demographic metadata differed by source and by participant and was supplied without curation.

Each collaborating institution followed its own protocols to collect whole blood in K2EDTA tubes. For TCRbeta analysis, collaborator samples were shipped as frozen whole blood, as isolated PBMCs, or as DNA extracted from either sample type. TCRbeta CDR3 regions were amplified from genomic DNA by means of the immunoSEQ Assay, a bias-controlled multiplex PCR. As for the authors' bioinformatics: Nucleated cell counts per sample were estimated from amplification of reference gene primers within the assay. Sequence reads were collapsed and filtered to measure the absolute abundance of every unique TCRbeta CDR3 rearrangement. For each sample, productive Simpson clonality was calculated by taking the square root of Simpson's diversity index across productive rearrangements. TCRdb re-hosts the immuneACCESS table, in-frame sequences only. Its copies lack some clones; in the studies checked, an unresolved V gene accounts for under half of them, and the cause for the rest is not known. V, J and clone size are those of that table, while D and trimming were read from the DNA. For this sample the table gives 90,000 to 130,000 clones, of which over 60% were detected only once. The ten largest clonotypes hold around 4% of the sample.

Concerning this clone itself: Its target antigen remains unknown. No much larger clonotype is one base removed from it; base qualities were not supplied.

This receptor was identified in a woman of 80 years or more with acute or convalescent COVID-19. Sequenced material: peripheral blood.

The DNA is TGTGCCAGCAGACCCGGGACAGTTAACAATCAGCCCCAGCATTTT. It is translated as CASRPGTVNNQPQHF. This receptor chain uses TRBV6-6 and TRBJ1-5; 7 central nucleotides agree with TRBD1. The CDR3 numbers 15 residues from cysteine through phenylalanine. Left in the record is the CDR3 DNA by itself, 45 bases read in frame from the first base. Taken from the germline V gene (reference sequence), the CDR1 and CDR2 loops are MNHNY and SVGAGI. For this chain, trimming is 6 bases at the V end and 3 bases at the J end, and the number of junction bases without a gene match is 8.